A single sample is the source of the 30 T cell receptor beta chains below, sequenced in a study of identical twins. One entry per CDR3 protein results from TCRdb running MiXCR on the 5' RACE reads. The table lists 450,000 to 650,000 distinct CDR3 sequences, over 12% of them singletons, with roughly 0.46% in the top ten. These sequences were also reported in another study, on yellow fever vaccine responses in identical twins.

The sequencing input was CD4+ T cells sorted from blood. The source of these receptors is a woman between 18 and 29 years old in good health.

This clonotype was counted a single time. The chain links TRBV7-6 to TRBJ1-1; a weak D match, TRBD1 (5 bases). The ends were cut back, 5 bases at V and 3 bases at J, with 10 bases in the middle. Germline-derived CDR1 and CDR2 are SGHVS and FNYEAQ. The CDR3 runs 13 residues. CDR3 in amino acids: CASSTATDTEAFF. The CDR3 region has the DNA TGTGCCAGCAGCACCGCGACAGACACTGAAGCTTTCTTT.

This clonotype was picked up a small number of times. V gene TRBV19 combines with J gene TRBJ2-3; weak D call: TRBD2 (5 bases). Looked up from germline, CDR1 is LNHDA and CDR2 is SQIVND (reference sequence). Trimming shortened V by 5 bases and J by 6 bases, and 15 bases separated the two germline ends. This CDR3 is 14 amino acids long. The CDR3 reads CASSRGLGWDTQYF. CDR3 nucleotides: TGTGCCAGTAGTCGAGGACTTGGGTGGGATACGCAGTATTTT.

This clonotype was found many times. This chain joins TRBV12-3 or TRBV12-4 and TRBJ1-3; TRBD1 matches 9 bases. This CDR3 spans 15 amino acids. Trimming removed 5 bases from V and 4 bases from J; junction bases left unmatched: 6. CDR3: CASSPRGQGGNTIYF. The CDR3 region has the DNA TGTGCCAGCAGTCCCCGGGGACAGGGAGGAAACACCATATATTTT.

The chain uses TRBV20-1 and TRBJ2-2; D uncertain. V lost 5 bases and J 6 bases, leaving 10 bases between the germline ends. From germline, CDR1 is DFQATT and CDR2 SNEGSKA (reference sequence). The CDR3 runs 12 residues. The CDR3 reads CSADSVAGELFF. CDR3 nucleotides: TGCAGTGCTGACTCCGTGGCCGGGGAGCTGTTTTTT.

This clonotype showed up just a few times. Written as DNA, the CDR3 is TGTGCCAGCAGCATAGCGACTACCTACGAGCAGTACTTC. As protein: CASSIATTYEQYF. V usage is TRBV28 and J usage is TRBJ2-7; D might be TRBD2 (5 bases). Trimming cost V 6 bases and J 2 bases, with 11 bases left between them. Germline CDR1 and CDR2: MDHEN and SYDVKM. The CDR3 consists of 13 residues. Based on the CDR3 plus reference TRBV28 and TRBJ2-7, the full variable domain is DVKVTQSSRYLVKRTGEKVFLECVQDMDHENMFWYRQDPGLGLRLIYFSYDVKMKEKGDIPEGYSVSREKKERFSLILESASTNQTSMYLCASSIATTYEQYFGPGTRLTVT.

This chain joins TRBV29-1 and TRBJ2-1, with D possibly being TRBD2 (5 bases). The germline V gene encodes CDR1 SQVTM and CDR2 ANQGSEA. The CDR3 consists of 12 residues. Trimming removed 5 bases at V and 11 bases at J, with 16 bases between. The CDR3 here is CSVKTTEPKQFF. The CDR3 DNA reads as TGCAGCGTTAAGACTACCGAACCAAAGCAGTTCTTC.

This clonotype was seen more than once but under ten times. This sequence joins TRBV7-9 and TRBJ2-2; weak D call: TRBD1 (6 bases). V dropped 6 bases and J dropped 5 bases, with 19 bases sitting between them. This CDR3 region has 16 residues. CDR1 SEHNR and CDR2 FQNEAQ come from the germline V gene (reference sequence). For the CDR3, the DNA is TGTGCCAGCAGACTAACTGGGGGCTTCCAGACCGGGGAGCTGTTTTTT. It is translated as CASRLTGGFQTGELFF.

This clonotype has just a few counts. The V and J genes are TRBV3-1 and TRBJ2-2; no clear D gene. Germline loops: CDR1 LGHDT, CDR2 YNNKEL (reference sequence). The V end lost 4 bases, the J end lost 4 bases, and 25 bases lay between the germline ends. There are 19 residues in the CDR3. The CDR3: CASSPQALGRRRLTGELFF. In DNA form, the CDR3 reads TGTGCCAGCAGCCCCCAAGCTCTGGGCAGGCGGCGCCTCACCGGGGAGCTGTTTTTT.

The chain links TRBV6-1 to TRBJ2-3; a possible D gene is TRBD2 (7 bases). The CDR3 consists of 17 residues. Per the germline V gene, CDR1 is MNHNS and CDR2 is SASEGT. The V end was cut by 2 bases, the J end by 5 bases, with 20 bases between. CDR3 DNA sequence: TGTGCCAGCAGTGAAATTTTGGGGGGGCAAAGGAAAGATACGCAGTATTTT. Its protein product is CASSEILGGQRKDTQYF.

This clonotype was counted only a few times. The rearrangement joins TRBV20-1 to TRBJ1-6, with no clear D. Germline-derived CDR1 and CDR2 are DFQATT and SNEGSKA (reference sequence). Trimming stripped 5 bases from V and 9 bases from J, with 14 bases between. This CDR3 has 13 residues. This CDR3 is CSAPSSRPSPLHF. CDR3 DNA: TGCAGTGCTCCCTCCTCCCGTCCTTCACCCCTCCACTTT.

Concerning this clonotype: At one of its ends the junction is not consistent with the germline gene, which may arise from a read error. CDR3 in DNA: TGCTGTGCCAAGACCATTAAGAGCGGCGAGACCACAGATACGCAGTATTTT. Translation gives CCAKTIKSGETTDTQYF. This chain connects TRBV20-1 to TRBJ2-3; the D gene is possibly TRBD2 (5 bases). The CDR3 has 17 residues. Per the germline V gene, CDR1 is DFQATT and CDR2 is SNEGSKA (reference sequence).

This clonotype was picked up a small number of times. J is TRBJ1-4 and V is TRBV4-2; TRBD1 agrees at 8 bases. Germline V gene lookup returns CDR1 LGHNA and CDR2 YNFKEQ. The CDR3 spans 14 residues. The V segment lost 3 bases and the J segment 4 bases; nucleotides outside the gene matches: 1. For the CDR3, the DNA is TGTGCCAGCAGCCATGGACAGGGTAATGAAAAACTGTTTTTT. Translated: CASSHGQGNEKLFF.

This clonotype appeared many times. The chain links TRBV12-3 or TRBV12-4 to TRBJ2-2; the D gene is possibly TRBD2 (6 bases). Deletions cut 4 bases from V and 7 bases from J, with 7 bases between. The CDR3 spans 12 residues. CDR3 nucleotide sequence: TGTGCCAGCAGTTCGGGGGTCGGGGAGCTGTTTTTT. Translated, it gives CASSSGVGELFF.

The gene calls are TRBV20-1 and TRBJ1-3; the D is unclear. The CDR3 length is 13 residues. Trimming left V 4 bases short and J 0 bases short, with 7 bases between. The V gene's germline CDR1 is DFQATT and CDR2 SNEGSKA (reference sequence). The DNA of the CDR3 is TGCAGTGCTATATCGGGCTCTGGAAACACCATATATTTT. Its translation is CSAISGSGNTIYF.

CDR3 protein: CASSRGSSGSPSYEQYF. As DNA, the CDR3 is TGTGCCAGCAGCCGAGGGAGTAGCGGGTCCCCCTCCTACGAGCAGTACTTC. The V gene is TRBV3-1, the J gene TRBJ2-7, with 7 bases aligning to TRBD2. From germline, CDR1 is LGHDT and CDR2 YNNKEL (reference sequence). J lost 0 bases, V lost 4 bases, and 12 bases had no gene match. CDR3 size: 17 residues.

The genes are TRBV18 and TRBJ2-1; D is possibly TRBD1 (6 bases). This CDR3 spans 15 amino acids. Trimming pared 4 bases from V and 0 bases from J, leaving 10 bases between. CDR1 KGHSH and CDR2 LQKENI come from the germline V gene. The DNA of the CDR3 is TGTGCCAGCTCACACGGGACAACCTCCTACAATGAGCAGTTCTTC. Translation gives CASSHGTTSYNEQFF.

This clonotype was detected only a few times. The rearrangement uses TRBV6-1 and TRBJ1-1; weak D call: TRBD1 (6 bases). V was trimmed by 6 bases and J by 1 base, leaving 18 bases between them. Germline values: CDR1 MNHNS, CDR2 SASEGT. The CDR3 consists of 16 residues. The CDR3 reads CASRNPPGTSNTEAFF. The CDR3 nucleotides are TGTGCCAGCAGGAATCCCCCCGGGACATCGAACACTGAAGCTTTCTTT.

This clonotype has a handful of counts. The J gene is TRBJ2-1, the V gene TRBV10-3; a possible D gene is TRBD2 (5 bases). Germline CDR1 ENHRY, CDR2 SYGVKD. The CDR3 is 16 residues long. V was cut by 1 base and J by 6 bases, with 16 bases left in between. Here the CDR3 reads CAISEYRLAGGNEQFF. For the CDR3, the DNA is TGTGCCATCAGTGAGTATCGCCTAGCAGGAGGCAATGAGCAGTTCTTC.

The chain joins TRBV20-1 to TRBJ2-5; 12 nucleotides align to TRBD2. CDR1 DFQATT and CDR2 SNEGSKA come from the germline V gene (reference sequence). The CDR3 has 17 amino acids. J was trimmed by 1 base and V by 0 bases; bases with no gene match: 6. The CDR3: CSARDGPSGRVQETQYF. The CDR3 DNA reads TGCAGTGCTAGAGATGGTCCTAGCGGGAGGGTCCAAGAGACCCAGTACTTC.

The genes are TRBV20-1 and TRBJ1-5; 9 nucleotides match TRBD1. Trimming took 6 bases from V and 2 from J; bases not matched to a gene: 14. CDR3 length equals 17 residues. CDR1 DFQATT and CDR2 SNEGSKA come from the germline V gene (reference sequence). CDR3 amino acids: CSASRDRVSPGNQPQHF. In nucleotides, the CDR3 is TGCAGTGCCAGCCGGGACAGGGTATCTCCGGGCAATCAGCCCCAGCATTTT.

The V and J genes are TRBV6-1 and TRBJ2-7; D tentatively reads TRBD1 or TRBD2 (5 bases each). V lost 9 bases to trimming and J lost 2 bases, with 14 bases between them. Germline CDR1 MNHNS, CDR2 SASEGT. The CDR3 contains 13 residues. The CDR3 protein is CASRRDLTYEQYV. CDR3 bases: TGTGCCAGTCGTCGGGACCTGACCTACGAGCAGTACGTC.

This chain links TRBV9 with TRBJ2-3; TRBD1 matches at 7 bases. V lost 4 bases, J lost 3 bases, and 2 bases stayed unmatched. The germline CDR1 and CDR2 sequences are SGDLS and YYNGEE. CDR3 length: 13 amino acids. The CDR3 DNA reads TGTGCCAGCAGCAAGACAGGGACAGATACGCAGTATTTT. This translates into CASSKTGTDTQYF.

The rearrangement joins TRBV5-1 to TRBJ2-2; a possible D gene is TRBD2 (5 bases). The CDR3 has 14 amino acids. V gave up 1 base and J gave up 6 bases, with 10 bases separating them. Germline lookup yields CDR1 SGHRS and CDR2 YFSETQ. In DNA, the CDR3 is TGCGCCAGCAGCTTGACGGGGAAGGCCGGGGAGCTGTTTTTT. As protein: CASSLTGKAGELFF.

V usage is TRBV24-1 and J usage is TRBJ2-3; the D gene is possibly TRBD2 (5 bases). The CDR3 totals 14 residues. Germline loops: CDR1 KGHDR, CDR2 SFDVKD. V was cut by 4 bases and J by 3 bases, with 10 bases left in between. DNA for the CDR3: TGTGCCACCAGTGACAGCGGCCCAACAGATACGCAGTATTTT. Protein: CATSDSGPTDTQYF.

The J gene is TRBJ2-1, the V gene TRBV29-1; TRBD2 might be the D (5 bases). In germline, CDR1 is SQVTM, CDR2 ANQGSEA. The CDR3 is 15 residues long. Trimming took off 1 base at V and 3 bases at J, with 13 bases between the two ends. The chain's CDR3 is CSVEVGRDYYNEQFF. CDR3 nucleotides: TGCAGCGTTGAAGTAGGGAGAGATTACTACAATGAGCAGTTCTTC.

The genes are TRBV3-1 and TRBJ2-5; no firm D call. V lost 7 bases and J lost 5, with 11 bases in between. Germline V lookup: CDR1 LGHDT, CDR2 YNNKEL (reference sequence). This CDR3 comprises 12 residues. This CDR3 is CASNRVEETQYF. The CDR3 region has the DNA TGTGCCAGCAATAGGGTGGAGGAGACCCAGTACTTC.

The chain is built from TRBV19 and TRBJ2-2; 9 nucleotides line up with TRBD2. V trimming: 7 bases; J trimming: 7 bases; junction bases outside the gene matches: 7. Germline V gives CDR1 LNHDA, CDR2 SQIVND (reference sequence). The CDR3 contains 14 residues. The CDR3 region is CASNVGLAIGELFF. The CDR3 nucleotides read TGTGCCAGTAACGTTGGACTAGCGATCGGGGAGCTGTTTTTT.

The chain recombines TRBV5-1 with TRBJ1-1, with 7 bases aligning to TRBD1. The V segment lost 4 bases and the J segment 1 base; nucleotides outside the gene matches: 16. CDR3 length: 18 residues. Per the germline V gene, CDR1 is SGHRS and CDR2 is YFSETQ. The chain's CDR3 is CASSLGMRSGTENTEAFF. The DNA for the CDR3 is TGCGCCAGCAGCCTTGGAATGAGGTCAGGGACAGAGAACACTGAAGCTTTCTTT.

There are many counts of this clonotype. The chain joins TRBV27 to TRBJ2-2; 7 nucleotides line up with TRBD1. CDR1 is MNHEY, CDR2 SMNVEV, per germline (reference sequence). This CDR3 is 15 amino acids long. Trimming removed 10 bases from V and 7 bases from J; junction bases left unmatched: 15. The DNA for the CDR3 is TGTGCCACTAGGGGTCCGACAGGGTGGGACGGGGAGCTGTTTTTT. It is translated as CATRGPTGWDGELFF.

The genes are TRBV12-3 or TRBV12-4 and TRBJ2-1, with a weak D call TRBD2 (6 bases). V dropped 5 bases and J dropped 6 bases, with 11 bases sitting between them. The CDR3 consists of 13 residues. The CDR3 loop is CASSQGLFNEQFF. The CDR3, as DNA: TGTGCCAGCAGTCAGGGACTGTTCAATGAGCAGTTCTTC.